This T cell receptor (beta chain) was recovered during a study of OX40 agonist ivuxolimab in advanced cancers. Regarding the study as a whole: Antigen specificity was not determined for the expanded peripheral T cells. Clonal expansion from baseline to week 6 occurred in both CD4+ and CD8+ T cells.

Comment on this clone: Antigen unknown.

If patients had autoimmune disease history or systemic immunosuppression, they were excluded. Some clones are missing from TCRdb's copy, which holds only in-frame ones; the method was immunoSEQ multiplex PCR. The sample holds about 55,000 clones; over 70% are singletons and the top ten take roughly 4.2%. This CDR3 has 14 residues. The specimen was CD4+ or CD8+ T cells sorted from blood, collected in a trial of the OX40 agonist ivuxolimab. The chain has TRBV12-2 and TRBJ2-5. TRBV12-2 represents a pseudogene. This receptor was obtained from an adult with an advanced solid tumor such as melanoma, head and neck, liver or kidney cancer. In DNA, the CDR3 is TGTGCAAGTCGCTTTGGGAACAGCCAAGAGACCCAGTACTTC. The encoded protein is CASRFGNSQETQYF.